The 2 T cell receptor beta chains presented below share a single source sample, sequenced in a study of blood T cell repertoires in COVID-19. Here immunoSEQ multiplex PCR was the method, and the copy in TCRdb shows in-frame clones only, minus some. Found here are approximately 300,000 clones, around nine tenths of them singletons; the top ten hold 4% to 6%. The sequencing sample was made of PBMCs or T cells enriched from blood (not recorded which). These receptors came from a man aged 55-75 years who had recovered from COVID-19.

The chain is built from TRBV24-1 and TRBJ2-1, with D possibly being TRBD2 (6 bases). Germline lookup yields CDR1 KGHDR and CDR2 SFDVKD. The V and J ends lost 0 bases and 1 base respectively, with 18 bases between them. The CDR3 sequence is 19 residues long. The CDR3 reads CATSDLQLGRGLSYNEQFF. The CDR3 bases are TGTGCCACCAGTGATTTGCAGCTAGGGCGGGGACTGTCCTACAATGAGCAGTTCTTC.

The J gene is TRBJ1-1, the V gene TRBV19, with D perhaps matching TRBD1 (5 bases). Trimming stripped 2 bases from V and 0 bases from J, with 10 bases between. The CDR3 has 15 amino acids. Per the germline V gene, CDR1 is LNHDA and CDR2 is SQIVND (reference sequence). This CDR3 reads CASSIRQLMNTEAFF. For the CDR3, the DNA is TGTGCCAGTAGTATACGACAGCTCATGAACACTGAAGCTTTCTTT. The full variable domain, with the rest looked up from reference TRBV19 and TRBJ1-1, is DGGITQSPKYLFRKEGQNVTLSCEQNLNHDAMYWYRQDPGQGLRLIYYSQIVNDFQKGDIAEGYSVSREKKESFPLTVTSAQKNPTAFYLCASSIRQLMNTEAFFGQGTRLTVV.